A single T cell receptor beta chain is shown here with its context. The data were taken from a study of blood T cells in healthy people across ages. The use of a sample-barcoded 5' primer and a J-beta primer mix characterized a second PCR of roughly 7 to 12 cycles. One entry per CDR3 protein results from TCRdb running MiXCR on the 5' RACE reads. The sample includes about 780,000 distinct CDR3 sequences, about 47% of them seen just once. CDR1 DFQATT and CDR2 SNEGSKA come from the germline V gene (reference sequence). The CDR3 runs 13 residues. Each donor was a healthy Caucasian individual from Russia, aged about 6 to 95.

This rearrangement joins TRBV20-1 to TRBJ2-4; TRBD1 aligns across 7 bases. The DNA end is a closer match to TRBJ2-7, so the J assignment may be wrong. The TCR comes from a man older than 75 in good health. Sequenced sample: blood. The CDR3 here is CSARPGQIYEQYF. In DNA form, the CDR3 reads TGCAGTGCTAGACCGGGACAGATCTACGAGCAGTACTTC.